The present T cell receptor (beta chain) was sequenced within a study of shared clonotypes between healthy human individuals. Broader study findings: A generally larger estimated richness was seen in naive subsets than in memory subsets. A few donors showed sharing of roughly 5% of naive CD4 clonotypes.

The protocol was immunoSEQ multiplex PCR, while the TCRdb copy is restricted to in-frame clones and leaves out a portion. This sample yields around 1.1 million clones, of which roughly 80% are seen a single time; approximately 0.9% belongs to the top ten. HIV-negative, healthy adults without recent acute infections or vaccinations were the donors. Splitting of CD4+ cells produced CD45RA+ naive and CD45RA-negative memory subsets. Points on this clone: The antigen is undetermined.

This CDR3 spans 14 amino acids. V shed 6 bases, J shed 6 bases, and the junction held 8 bases outside the gene matches. Looked up from germline, CDR1 is SGHDT and CDR2 is YYEEEE. This TCR was recovered from a man between 18 and 35 years old in good health. Some clones in this sample may be carry-over from other donors' samples. The genes are TRBV5-6 and TRBJ1-2; 10 bases agree with TRBD1. Sequencing was carried out using memory CD4+ T cells from PBMCs. Stated subset: CD45RA-negative fraction. Written as DNA, the CDR3 is TGTGCCAGCACGAGGGACAGGGGTTCGCATGGCTACACCTTC. Amino acid sequence: CASTRDRGSHGYTF.